Listed below are T cell receptor beta chains from one sample, sequenced in a study of Ad26.COV2.S vaccination and SARS-CoV-2 variants. Clones were sequenced by immunoSEQ multiplex PCR, and TCRdb holds only the in-frame ones, with some missing. In the table there are about 320,000 clones, just over 85% of which are singletons. The sequences come from peripheral blood, collected in a trial of Ad26.COV2.S vaccine versus placebo. Receptors originate from a person aged 18 to 65 who received the Ad26.COV2.S COVID-19 vaccine or a placebo. CDR3s include the opening cysteine and the closing phenylalanine or tryptophan. D genes are given only for firm matches. Some rows have no size entry. The others give once, few or many, or a class for an expanded clone.

v_gene	j_gene	d_gene	abundance	CDR3aa	CDR3nt
TRBV7-9	TRBJ2-5	-	-	CASSFRGVIQETQYF	TGTGCCAGCAGCTTTAGGGGGGTTATTCAAGAGACCCAGTACTTC
TRBV10-3	TRBJ2-4	TRBD1	once	CATGQGKNIQYF	TGTGCCACGGGACAGGGAAAAAACATTCAGTACTTC
TRBV4-1	TRBJ2-7	-	-	CASSLRGQLGYEQYF	TGCGCCAGCAGCCTCCGGGGGCAATTAGGCTACGAGCAGTACTTC
TRBV5-1	TRBJ1-4	-	-	CASSSSSGGGAHEKLFF	TGCGCCAGCAGCTCATCGTCGGGAGGAGGTGCGCATGAAAAACTGTTTTTT
TRBV7-2	TRBJ1-3	-	-	CASSLGGGGGNTIYF	TGTGCCAGCAGCCTAGGAGGGGGAGGAGGAAACACCATATATTTT
TRBV19	TRBJ1-5	TRBD1	once	CASSMEVKTGFVNQPQHF	TGTGCCAGTAGTATGGAGGTGAAGACAGGGTTTGTAAATCAGCCCCAGCATTTT
TRBV9	TRBJ2-5	TRBD1	-	CASSVGRRDRVEETQYF	TGTGCCAGCAGCGTAGGTCGGAGGGACAGGGTTGAAGAGACCCAGTACTTC
TRBV10-3	TRBJ1-2	-	-	CAISERTQRGGYTF	TGTGCCATCAGTGAGCGAACTCAGCGGGGTGGCTACACCTTC
TRBV18	TRBJ2-7	TRBD1	-	CASSPDRTFYEQYF	TGTGCCAGCTCACCGGACAGGACCTTCTACGAGCAGTACTTC
TRBV5-6	TRBJ2-7	TRBD1	-	CASTIPGTGTYEQYF	TGTGCCAGCACGATTCCCGGGACAGGAACATACGAGCAGTACTTC
TRBV19	TRBJ1-5	-	-	CASSNSGDNNQPQHF	TGTGCCAGTAGTAATTCAGGGGACAACAATCAGCCCCAGCATTTT
TRBV19	TRBJ1-1	-	-	CASSEQGGTEAFF	TGTGCCAGTAGTGAACAGGGTGGCACTGAAGCTTTCTTT
TRBV3-1/TRBV3-2	TRBJ2-3	TRBD1	-	CASSNRGPDTQYF	TGTGCCAGCAGTAACAGGGGGCCAGATACGCAGTATTTT
TRBV18	TRBJ1-2	TRBD1	-	CASSPTGGRNGYTF	TGTGCCAGCTCACCTACAGGGGGCCGGAATGGCTACACCTTC
TRBV5-1	TRBJ1-1	-	-	CASTPPGSMNTEAFF	TGCGCCAGCACCCCCCCTGGGAGTATGAACACTGAAGCTTTCTTT
TRBV10-3	TRBJ2-6	TRBD1	-	CAISRDRASGANVLTF	TGTGCCATCAGCCGGGACAGGGCCTCTGGGGCCAACGTCCTGACTTTC
TRBV5-1	TRBJ2-1	TRBD1	-	CASSGAGTGYNEQFF	TGCGCCAGCAGCGGGGCCGGGACAGGCTACAATGAGCAGTTCTTC
TRBV6-2/TRBV6-3	TRBJ1-1	TRBD1	few	CASSYSTGYEAFF	TGTGCCAGCAGTTACTCGACAGGGTATGAAGCTTTCTTT
TRBV3-1/TRBV3-2	TRBJ1-2	-	-	CASSHPGSVFEVYGYTF	TGTGCCAGCAGCCACCCTGGGTCCGTTTTTGAAGTCTATGGCTACACCTTC
TRBV6-5	TRBJ2-2	-	-	CASSQEGFSTGELFF	TGTGCCAGCAGCCAGGAGGGGTTCTCCACCGGGGAGCTGTTTTTT
TRBV28	TRBJ1-5	-	-	CASSWGASSQPQHF	TGTGCCAGCAGTTGGGGGGCGTCCAGTCAGCCCCAGCATTTT
TRBV19	TRBJ1-5	TRBD1	-	CASSIPGGYQPQHF	TGTGCCAGTAGTATACCAGGGGGGTATCAGCCCCAGCATTTT
TRBV4-1	TRBJ2-2	-	-	CASSPTHQGPGELFF	TGCGCCAGCAGCCCCACCCACCAGGGTCCCGGGGAGCTGTTTTTT
TRBV18	TRBJ1-3	-	-	CASSPFLGDLSGNTIYF	TGTGCCAGCTCACCTTTCCTGGGGGACCTCTCTGGAAACACCATATATTTT
TRBV5-4	TRBJ1-1	TRBD1	-	CASSRRQGAQSEAFF	TGTGCCAGCAGCAGGAGACAGGGGGCGCAGAGTGAAGCTTTCTTT
TRBV5-1	TRBJ2-1	TRBD1	-	CASSLGQGKVEQFF	TGCGCCAGCAGCTTGGGACAGGGGAAAGTTGAGCAGTTCTTC
TRBV5-4	TRBJ2-2	TRBD2	-	CASRTAGGRTGELFF	TGTGCCAGCAGAACAGCGGGGGGCCGGACCGGGGAGCTGTTTTTT
TRBV2	TRBJ2-1	TRBD2	-	CASTLGGGSYNEQFF	TGTGCCAGCACTCTGGGGGGGGGATCCTACAATGAGCAGTTCTTC
TRBV7-2	TRBJ1-2	TRBD1	-	CASSDRDSLYGYTF	TGTGCCAGCAGCGACCGGGACAGCCTCTATGGCTACACCTTC
TRBV4-1	TRBJ2-7	TRBD2	once	CASSPGRAFSYEQYF	TGCGCCAGCAGCCCCGGGAGGGCTTTCTCCTACGAGCAGTACTTC
TRBV7-2	TRBJ2-7	-	-	CASSLERARGEQYF	TGTGCCAGCAGCCTCGAGCGTGCTAGGGGCGAGCAGTACTTC
TRBV5-8	TRBJ1-2	TRBD1	-	CASSLETGEFYGYTF	TGTGCCAGCAGCTTGGAGACAGGGGAGTTCTATGGCTACACCTTC
TRBV19	TRBJ2-5	-	-	CASRRGFGFQETQYF	TGTGCCAGTCGGAGGGGTTTTGGCTTCCAAGAGACCCAGTACTTC
TRBV5-1	TRBJ1-6	-	few	CASSSTELNSPLHF	TGCGCCAGCAGCAGCACAGAATTGAATTCACCCCTCCACTTT
TRBV19	TRBJ1-2	TRBD1	-	CASTLDRGIGGYTF	TGTGCCAGTACCTTAGACAGGGGCATAGGTGGCTACACCTTC
TRBV7-2	TRBJ2-2	-	-	CASSFYRRNTGELFF	TGTGCCAGCAGCTTCTACAGGAGAAACACCGGGGAGCTGTTTTTT
TRBV7-9	TRBJ2-1	TRBD2	-	CASSVQVAGGLEQFF	TGTGCCAGCAGCGTCCAAGTGGCGGGGGGGCTGGAGCAGTTCTTC
TRBV4-1	TRBJ1-2	-	-	CASSQVIRVDGYTF	TGCGCCAGCAGCCAAGTCATCCGGGTTGATGGCTACACCTTC
TRBV5-1	TRBJ2-5	TRBD1	-	CASSLGDRVGETQYF	TGCGCCAGCAGCTTGGGGGACAGAGTCGGAGAGACCCAGTACTTC
TRBV5-4	TRBJ1-1	-	-	CASSLRGALPLNTEAFF	TGTGCCAGCAGCTTGCGGGGGGCACTTCCCCTGAACACTGAAGCTTTCTTT
TRBV7-2	TRBJ2-2	-	-	CASSLPPRAYQSAGELFF	TGTGCCAGCAGCTTACCTCCCAGGGCCTACCAGTCCGCCGGGGAGCTGTTTTTT
TRBV5-1	TRBJ1-4	-	few	CASSLLGSTNEKLFF	TGCGCCAGCAGCTTGCTAGGGTCCACTAATGAAAAACTGTTTTTT
TRBV2	TRBJ2-4	-	-	CASSEEGVWGSIQYF	TGTGCCAGCAGTGAAGAAGGGGTTTGGGGATCCATTCAGTACTTC
TRBV6-5	TRBJ2-2	-	-	CASSYFGAGELFF	TGTGCCAGCAGTTATTTTGGGGCCGGGGAGCTGTTTTTT